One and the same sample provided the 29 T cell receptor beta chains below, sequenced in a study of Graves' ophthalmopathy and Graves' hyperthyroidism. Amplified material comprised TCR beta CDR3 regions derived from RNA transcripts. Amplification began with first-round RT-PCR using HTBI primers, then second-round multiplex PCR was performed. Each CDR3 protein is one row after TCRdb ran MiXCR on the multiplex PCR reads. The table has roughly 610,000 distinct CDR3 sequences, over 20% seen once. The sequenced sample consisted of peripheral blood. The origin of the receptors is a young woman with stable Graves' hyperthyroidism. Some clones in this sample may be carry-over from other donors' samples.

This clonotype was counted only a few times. For the CDR3, the DNA is TGTGCCAGCAGCCCCTTATCGGGGGTAGGTGAAAAACTGTTTTTT. Its translation: CASSPLSGVGEKLFF. The chain combines TRBV11-2 with TRBJ1-4, with D possibly matching TRBD1 (5 bases). The CDR3 runs 15 residues. Trimming cost V 5 bases and J 7 bases, with 17 bases left between them. CDR1 is SGHAT, CDR2 FQNNGV, per germline.

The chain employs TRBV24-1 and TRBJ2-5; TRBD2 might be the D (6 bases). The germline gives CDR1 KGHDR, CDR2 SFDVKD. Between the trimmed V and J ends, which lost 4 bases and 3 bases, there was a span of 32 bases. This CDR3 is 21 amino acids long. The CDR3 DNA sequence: TGTGCCACCAGTGACCCGGGCTCCGCTTGGGGATTAGCGGACACGAAAGAGACCCAGTACTTC. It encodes CATSDPGSAWGLADTKETQYF.

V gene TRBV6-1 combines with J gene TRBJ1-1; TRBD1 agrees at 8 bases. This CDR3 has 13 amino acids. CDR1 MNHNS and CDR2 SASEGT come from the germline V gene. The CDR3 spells CSGDRPPNTEAFF. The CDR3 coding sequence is TGTTCGGGGGACAGGCCACCGAACACTGAAGCTTTCTTT.

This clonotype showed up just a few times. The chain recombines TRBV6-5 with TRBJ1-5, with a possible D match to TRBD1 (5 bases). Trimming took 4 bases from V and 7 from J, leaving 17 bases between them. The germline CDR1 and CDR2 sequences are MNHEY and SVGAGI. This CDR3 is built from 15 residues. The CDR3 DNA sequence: TGTGCCAGCAGTTTCGGGACCGGGAGAGACCAGCCCCAGCATTTT. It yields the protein CASSFGTGRDQPQHF.

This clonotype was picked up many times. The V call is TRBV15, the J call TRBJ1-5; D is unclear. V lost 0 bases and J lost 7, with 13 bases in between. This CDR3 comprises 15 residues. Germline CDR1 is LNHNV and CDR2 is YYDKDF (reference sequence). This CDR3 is CATSRDSDGGQPQHF. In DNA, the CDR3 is TGTGCCACCAGCAGAGATTCCGACGGCGGACAGCCCCAGCATTTT. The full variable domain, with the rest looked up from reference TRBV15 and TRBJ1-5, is DAMVIQNPRYQVTQFGKPVTLSCSQTLNHNVMYWYQQKSSQAPKLLFHYYDKDFNNEADTPDNFQSRRPNTSFCFLDIRSPGLGDTAMYLCATSRDSDGGQPQHFGDGTRLSIL.

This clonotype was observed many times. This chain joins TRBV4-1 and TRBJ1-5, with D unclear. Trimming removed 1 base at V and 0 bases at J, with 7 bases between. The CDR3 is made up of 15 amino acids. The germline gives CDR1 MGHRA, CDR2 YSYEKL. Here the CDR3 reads CASSQVYSSNQPQHF. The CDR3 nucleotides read TGCGCCAGCAGCCAAGTCTACAGTAGCAATCAGCCCCAGCATTTT.

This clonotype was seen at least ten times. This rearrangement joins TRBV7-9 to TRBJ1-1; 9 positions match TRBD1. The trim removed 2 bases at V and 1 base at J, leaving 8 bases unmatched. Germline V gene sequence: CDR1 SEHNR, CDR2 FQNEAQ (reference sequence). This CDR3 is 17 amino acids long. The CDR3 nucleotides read TGTGCCAGCAGCTTACAAGGGACAGGGAGTAAGAACACTGAAGCTTTCTTT. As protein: CASSLQGTGSKNTEAFF.

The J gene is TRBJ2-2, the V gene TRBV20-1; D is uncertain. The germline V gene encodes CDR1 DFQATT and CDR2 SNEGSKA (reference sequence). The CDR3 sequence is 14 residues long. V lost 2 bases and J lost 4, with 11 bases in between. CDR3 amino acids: CSARQVGFTGELFF. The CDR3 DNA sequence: TGCAGTGCTAGACAGGTGGGGTTCACCGGGGAGCTGTTTTTT.

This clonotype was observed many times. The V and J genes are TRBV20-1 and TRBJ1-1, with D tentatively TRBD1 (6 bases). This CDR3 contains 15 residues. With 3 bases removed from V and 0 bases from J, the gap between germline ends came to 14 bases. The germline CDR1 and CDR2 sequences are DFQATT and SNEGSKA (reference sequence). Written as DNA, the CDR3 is TGCAGTGCTAGTCCCCCCGACAGGATGAACACTGAAGCTTTCTTT. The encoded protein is CSASPPDRMNTEAFF.

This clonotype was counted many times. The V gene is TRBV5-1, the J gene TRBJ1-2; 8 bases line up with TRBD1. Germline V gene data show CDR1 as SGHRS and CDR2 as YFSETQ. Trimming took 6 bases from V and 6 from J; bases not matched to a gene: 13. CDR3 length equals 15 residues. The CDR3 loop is CASTTTQGARNGYTF. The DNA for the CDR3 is TGCGCCAGCACTACCACTCAGGGGGCGCGGAATGGCTACACCTTC.

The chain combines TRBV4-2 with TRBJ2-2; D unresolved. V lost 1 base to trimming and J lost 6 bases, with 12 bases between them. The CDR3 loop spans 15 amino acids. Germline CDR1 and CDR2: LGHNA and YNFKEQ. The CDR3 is CASSQGLSLAGELFF. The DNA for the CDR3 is TGTGCCAGCAGCCAAGGCCTGAGCTTAGCCGGGGAGCTGTTTTTT.

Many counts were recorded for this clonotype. The CDR3 loop is CASSRTTGTGFRETQYF. In DNA form, the CDR3 reads TGTGCCAGCAGTAGAACAACCGGGACAGGGTTTCGGGAGACCCAGTACTTC. The chain is built from TRBV27 and TRBJ2-5; 9 bases are shared with TRBD1. The CDR3 extends over 17 amino acids. CDR1 and CDR2 from the germline V gene are MNHEY and SMNVEV (reference sequence). V was clipped by 5 bases and J by 5 bases; unmatched bases: 15.

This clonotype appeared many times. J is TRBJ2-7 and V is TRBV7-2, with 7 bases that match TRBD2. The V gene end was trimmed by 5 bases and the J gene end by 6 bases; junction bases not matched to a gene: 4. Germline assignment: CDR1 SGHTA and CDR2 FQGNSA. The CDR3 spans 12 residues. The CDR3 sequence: CASSPGTTEQYF. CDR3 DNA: TGTGCCAGCAGCCCGGGGACTACCGAGCAGTACTTC.

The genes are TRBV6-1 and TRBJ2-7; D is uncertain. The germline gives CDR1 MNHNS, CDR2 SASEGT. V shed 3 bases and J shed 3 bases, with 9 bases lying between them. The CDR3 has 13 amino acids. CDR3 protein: CASSDQIYYEQYF. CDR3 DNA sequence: TGTGCCAGCAGTGATCAGATTTACTACGAGCAGTACTTC.

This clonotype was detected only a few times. CDR3 sequence: CSAMTGQVDEQYF. CDR3 coding DNA: TGCAGTGCTATGACAGGCCAGGTTGACGAGCAGTACTTC. The chain couples TRBV20-1 to TRBJ2-7; TRBD1 is a possible D gene (6 bases). CDR1 is DFQATT and CDR2 is SNEGSKA in the germline V gene (reference sequence). CDR3 length: 13 residues. V was clipped by 4 bases and J by 5 bases, with 15 bases between them.

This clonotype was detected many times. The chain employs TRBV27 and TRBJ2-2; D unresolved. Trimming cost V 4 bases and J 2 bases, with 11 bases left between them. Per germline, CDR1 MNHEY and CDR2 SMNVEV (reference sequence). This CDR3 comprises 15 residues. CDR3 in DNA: TGTGCCAGCAGTTCACCCGTGGTAAACACCGGGGAGCTGTTTTTT. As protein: CASSSPVVNTGELFF.

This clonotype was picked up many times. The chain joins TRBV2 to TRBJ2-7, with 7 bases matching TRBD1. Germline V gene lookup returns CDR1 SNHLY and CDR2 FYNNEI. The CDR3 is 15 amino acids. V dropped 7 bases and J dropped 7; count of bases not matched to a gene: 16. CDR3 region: CASTPPGQARVEQYF. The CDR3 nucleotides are TGTGCCAGCACGCCCCCAGGACAGGCCCGCGTGGAGCAGTACTTC.

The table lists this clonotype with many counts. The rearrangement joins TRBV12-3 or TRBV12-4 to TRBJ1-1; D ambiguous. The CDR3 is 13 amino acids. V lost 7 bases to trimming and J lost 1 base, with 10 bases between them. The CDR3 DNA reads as TGTGCCAGCAATCTACAGCCGAACACTGAAGCTTTCTTT. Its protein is CASNLQPNTEAFF.

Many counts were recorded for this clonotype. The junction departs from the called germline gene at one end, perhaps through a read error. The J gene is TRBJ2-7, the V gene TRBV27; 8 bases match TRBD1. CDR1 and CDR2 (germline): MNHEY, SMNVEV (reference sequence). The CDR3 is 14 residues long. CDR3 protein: CASRPLEATGVSDF. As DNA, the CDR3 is TGTGCCAGCAGGCCACTGGAGGCGACAGGGGTTAGCGACTTC.

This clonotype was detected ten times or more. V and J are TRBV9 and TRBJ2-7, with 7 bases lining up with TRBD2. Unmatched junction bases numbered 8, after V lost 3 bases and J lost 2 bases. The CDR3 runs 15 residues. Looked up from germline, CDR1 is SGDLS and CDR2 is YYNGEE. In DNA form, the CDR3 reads TGTGCCAGCAGCGATCCGGGCGGGGGTACCTACGAGCAGTACTTC. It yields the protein CASSDPGGGTYEQYF. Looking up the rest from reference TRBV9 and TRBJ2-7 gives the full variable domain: DSGVTQTPKHLITATGQRVTLRCSPRSGDLSVYWYQQSLDQGLQFLIQYYNGEERAKGNILERFSAQQFPDLHSELNLSSLELGDSALYFCASSDPGGGTYEQYFGPGTRLTVT.

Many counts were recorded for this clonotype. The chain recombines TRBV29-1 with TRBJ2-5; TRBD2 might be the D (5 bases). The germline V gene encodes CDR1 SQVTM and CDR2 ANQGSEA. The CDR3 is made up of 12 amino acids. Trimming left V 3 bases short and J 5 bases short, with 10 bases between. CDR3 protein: CSVDPRGETQYF. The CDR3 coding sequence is TGCAGCGTTGATCCCCGAGGGGAGACCCAGTACTTC.

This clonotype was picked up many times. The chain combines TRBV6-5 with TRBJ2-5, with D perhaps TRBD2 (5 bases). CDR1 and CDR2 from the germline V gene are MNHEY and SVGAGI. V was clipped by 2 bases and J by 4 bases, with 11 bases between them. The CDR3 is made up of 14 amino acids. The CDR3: CASSYGSLPETQYF. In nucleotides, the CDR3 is TGTGCCAGCAGTTACGGGAGTCTCCCAGAGACCCAGTACTTC.

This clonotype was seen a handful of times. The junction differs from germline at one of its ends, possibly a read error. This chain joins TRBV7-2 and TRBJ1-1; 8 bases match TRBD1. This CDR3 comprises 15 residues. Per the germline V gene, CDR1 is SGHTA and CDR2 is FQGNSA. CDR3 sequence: CASSHPTRGQADLIF. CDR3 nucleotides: TGTGCCAGCAGTCATCCGACTCGGGGACAGGCGGACTTAATCTTT. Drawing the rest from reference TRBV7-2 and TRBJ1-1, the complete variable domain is GAGVSQSPSNKVTEKGKDVELRCDPISGHTALYWYRQSLGQGLEFLIYFQGNSAPDKSGLPSDRFSAERTGGSVSTLTIQRTQQEDSAVYLCASSHPTRGQADLIFGQGTRLTVV.

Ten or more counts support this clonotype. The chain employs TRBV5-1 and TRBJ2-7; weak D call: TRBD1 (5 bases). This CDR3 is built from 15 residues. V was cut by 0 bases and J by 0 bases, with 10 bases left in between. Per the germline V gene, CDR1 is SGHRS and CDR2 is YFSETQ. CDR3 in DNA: TGCGCCAGCAGCTTGGAAGACAGTTCCTCCTACGAGCAGTACTTC. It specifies CASSLEDSSSYEQYF.

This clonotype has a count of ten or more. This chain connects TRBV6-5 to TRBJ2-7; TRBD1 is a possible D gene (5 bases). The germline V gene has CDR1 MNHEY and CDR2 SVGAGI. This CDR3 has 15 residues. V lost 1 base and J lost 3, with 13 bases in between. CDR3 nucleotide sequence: TGTGCCAGCAGTTACTTGAGGCAGGGAAGCTACGAGCAGTACTTC. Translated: CASSYLRQGSYEQYF.

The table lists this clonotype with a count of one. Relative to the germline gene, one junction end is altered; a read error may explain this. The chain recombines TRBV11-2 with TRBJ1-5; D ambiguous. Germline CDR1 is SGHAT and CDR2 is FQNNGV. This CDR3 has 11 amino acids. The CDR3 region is CASSLKSAPAF. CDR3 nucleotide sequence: TGTGCCAGCAGCTTAAAATCAGCCCCAGCATTT.

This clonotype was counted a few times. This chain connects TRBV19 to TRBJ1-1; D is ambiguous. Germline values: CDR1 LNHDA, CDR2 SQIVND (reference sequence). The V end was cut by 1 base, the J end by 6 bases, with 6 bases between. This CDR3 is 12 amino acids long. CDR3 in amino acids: CASSIGPPEAFF. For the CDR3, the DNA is TGTGCCAGTAGTATAGGTCCCCCTGAAGCTTTCTTT.

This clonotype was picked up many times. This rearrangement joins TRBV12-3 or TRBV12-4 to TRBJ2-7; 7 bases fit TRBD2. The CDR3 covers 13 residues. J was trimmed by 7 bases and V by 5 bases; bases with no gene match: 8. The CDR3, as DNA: TGTGCCAGCAGTCAGGTCCCCGGGGGGGAGCAGTACTTC. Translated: CASSQVPGGEQYF.

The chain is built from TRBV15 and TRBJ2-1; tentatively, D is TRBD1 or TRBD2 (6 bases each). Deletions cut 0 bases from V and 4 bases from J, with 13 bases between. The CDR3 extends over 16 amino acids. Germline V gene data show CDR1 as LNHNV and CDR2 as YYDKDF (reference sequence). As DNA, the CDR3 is TGTGCCACCAGCAGAGATAGGGGGGCCCAGTACAATGAGCAGTTCTTC. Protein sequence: CATSRDRGAQYNEQFF.